This T cell receptor beta chain was recorded in a study of blood T cell repertoires in COVID-19. This CDR3 has 18 residues. V dropped 5 bases and J dropped 2 bases, with 25 bases sitting between them. Per the germline V gene, CDR1 is SGHVS and CDR2 is FNYEAQ. Measured with immunoSEQ multiplex PCR; TCRdb has only the in-frame clones, and not every one. The sample holds roughly 380,000 clones, approximately 77% seen once. This sequence joins TRBV7-6 and TRBJ2-7, with D perhaps matching TRBD1 (6 bases). This TCR came from a human donor with acute or convalescent COVID-19. The donor label of this sample is uncertain. Sequenced sample: peripheral blood. This CDR3 reads CASSPRTALGILAYEQYF. The CDR3 DNA follows: TGTGCCAGCAGCCCACGGACAGCCCTAGGCATCCTGGCCTACGAGCAGTACTTC.